This TCR beta chain emerged from a study of multiple sclerosis patients with progressive multifocal leukoencephalopathy. Assay: immunoSEQ multiplex PCR; the TCRdb copy retains only in-frame clones and omits some. The sample holds 30,000 to 35,000 clones, about 90% seen once. Time point described: time of PML onset. PML was confirmed by JC virus DNA in cerebrospinal fluid. General study points: In most PML patients, TRB repertoires appeared less diverse by entropy.

This CDR3 spans 14 amino acids. CDR1 MNHEY and CDR2 SMNVEV come from the germline V gene (reference sequence). The V and J ends lost 11 bases and 1 base respectively, with 14 bases between them. Regarding this clone: As yet, its antigen is unknown.

Specimen: PBMCs, collected from a patient treated with natalizumab. The chain joins TRBV27 to TRBJ2-2; D ambiguous. The sequence was collected from a human donor with progressive multifocal leukoencephalopathy. This CDR3 is CASQRERNTGELFF. The CDR3 nucleotides read TGTGCCTCCCAGCGCGAAAGGAACACCGGGGAGCTGTTTTTT.